These T cell receptor beta chains were read from a single sample in a study of response to subunit inactivated influenza vaccine. TCRdb passed the RT-PCR reads through MiXCR, listing each CDR3 protein once. The table records about 190,000 distinct CDR3 sequences, roughly an eighth of them present only once. Sequenced material: CD8+ T cells sorted from PBMCs, taken around 5 days after vaccination. Every receptor here comes from a man in his forties or fifties who received an inactivated influenza vaccine. CDR3s include the opening cysteine and the closing phenylalanine or tryptophan. D genes are given only for firm matches. Clone size, where shown, is once, few, many, or a class for clones that have expanded.

>few|.|TRBJ2-6|TRBV5-1
TGCGCCAGCAGCTCGACAGGATTTATCTCTGGGGCCAACGTCCTGACTTTC
CASSSTGFISGANVLTF
>.|TRBD2|TRBJ2-1|TRBV12-3/TRBV12-4
TGTGCCAGCATACAAGCCGGGACTAGAGCCTACAATGAGCAGTTCTTC
CASIQAGTRAYNEQFF
>.|TRBD1|TRBJ2-7|TRBV27
TGTGCCAGCAGTCCGGACAGGACCTCCTACGAGCAGTACTTC
CASSPDRTSYEQYF
>few|TRBD2|TRBJ2-1|TRBV6-2/TRBV6-3
TGTGCCAGCAGTACTAGCGGAACTTACAATGAGCAGTTCTTC
CASSTSGTYNEQFF
>few|.|TRBJ2-7|TRBV2
TGTGCCAGCAGTGTCCCCTATTCCAGGCAGATTCTCTCCTACGAGCAGTACTTC
CASSVPYSRQILSYEQYF
>.|.|TRBJ2-7|TRBV2
TGTGCCAGCAGTGAAGACAGTAACTACGAGCAGTACTTC
CASSEDSNYEQYF
>few|TRBD2|TRBJ2-1|TRBV7-2
TGTGCCAGCAGCTTTCCCGGACTAGCTTCCAATGAGCAGTTCTTC
CASSFPGLASNEQFF
>few|.|TRBJ1-2|TRBV12-3/TRBV12-4
TGTGCCAGCACTTTCGCGGACAGATACTATGGCTACACCTTC
CASTFADRYYGYTF
>few|TRBD2|TRBJ2-1|TRBV28
TGTGCCAGCAGATTACCGGGACTAGAGAGTGGTGAGCAGTTCTTC
CASRLPGLESGEQFF
>many|.|TRBJ2-7|TRBV20-1
TGCAGTGTTAAGGAGAACAGGGACTACGAGCAGTACTTC
CSVKENRDYEQYF
>.|.|TRBJ2-3|TRBV10-3
TGTGCCACCGGGGACAAGCTCACAGATACGCAGTATTTT
CATGDKLTDTQYF
>.|.|TRBJ2-5|TRBV6-2/TRBV6-3
TGTGCCAGCGCGCCGTTTTTGGCCGAGACCCAGTACTTC
CASAPFLAETQYF
>few|.|TRBJ1-1|TRBV29-1
TGCAGCGTTGGGTACTGGGGGAGTGGGAACACTGAAGCTTTCTTT
CSVGYWGSGNTEAFF
>.|TRBD2|TRBJ2-1|TRBV20-1
TGCAGTGCTACCCCCCTGGGGAGCGGGAGAAGCGATGAGCAGTTCTTC
CSATPLGSGRSDEQFF
>.|.|TRBJ2-3|TRBV12-3/TRBV12-4
TGTGCCAGCAGTTCACCTACCGCGACGACCCATACGCAGTATTTT
CASSSPTATTHTQYF
>few|TRBD2|TRBJ2-1|TRBV7-9
TGTGCCAGCAGTTATTGGGGGACTAGCGGGGTCGATGAGCAGTTCTTC
CASSYWGTSGVDEQFF
>many|TRBD1|TRBJ2-7|TRBV29-1
TGCAGCGTTGTCTTTGGGACAGGGTCCTACGAGCAGTACTTC
CSVVFGTGSYEQYF
>.|.|TRBJ2-2|TRBV30
TGTGCCTGGAGTCAACTCCTTGCGAACACCGGGGAGCTGTTTTTT
CAWSQLLANTGELFF
>.|.|TRBJ2-2|TRBV29-1
TGCAGCGTCGCATTCGGTTCCGGGGAGCTGTTTTTT
CSVAFGSGELFF
>.|TRBD2|TRBJ2-1|TRBV19
TGTGCCAGTTCTAGCGGGACCTACAATGAGCAGTTCTTC
CASSSGTYNEQFF
>.|TRBD2|TRBJ2-1|TRBV19
TGTGCCAGTAGTACCCGGTCTAGCGGGAGGGCCCTCAATGAGCAGTTCTTC
CASSTRSSGRALNEQFF
>few|.|TRBJ1-5|TRBV15
TGTGCCACCAGCGCCCTAAGACAGCCCCAGCATTTT
CATSALRQPQHF
>.|.|TRBJ2-3|TRBV27
TGTGCCAGCAGTTTATCGCACCTAGCTACAGATACGCAGTATTTT
CASSLSHLATDTQYF
>few|.|TRBJ2-7|TRBV28
TGTGCCAGCAGTCCACCTTGGGTAATAGGGAACGAGCAGTACTTC
CASSPPWVIGNEQYF
>many|.|TRBJ1-1|TRBV29-1
TGCAGCGTGGGTGAGGCCACTGAAGCTTTCTTT
CSVGEATEAFF
>few|TRBD2|TRBJ2-3|TRBV7-9
TGTGCCAGCAGCTTAGAGGGACTAGCGTGGTCTGCCGATACGCAGTATTTT
CASSLEGLAWSADTQYF
>few|.|TRBJ2-5|TRBV6-1
TGTGCCAGCAGTGAAGCCGACACTCAAGAGACCCAGTACTTC
CASSEADTQETQYF
>few|TRBD1|TRBJ1-1|TRBV5-6
TGTGCCAGCAGCTTGGCAGGGGGCTCGTTGGTTAACACTGAAGCTTTCTTT
CASSLAGGSLVNTEAFF
>.|TRBD1|TRBJ1-2|TRBV20-1
TGCAGTGGACAGGACAGGGCTGACTATGGCTACACCTTC
CSGQDRADYGYTF
>few|TRBD1|TRBJ1-1|TRBV7-9
TGTGCCAGCAGCAGTCCGGGACAGCTAAACACTGAAGCTTTCTTT
CASSSPGQLNTEAFF
>few|.|TRBJ2-1|TRBV4-1
TGCGCCAGCAGCCAACTGGTGGTCGACAATGAGCAGTTCTTC
CASSQLVVDNEQFF